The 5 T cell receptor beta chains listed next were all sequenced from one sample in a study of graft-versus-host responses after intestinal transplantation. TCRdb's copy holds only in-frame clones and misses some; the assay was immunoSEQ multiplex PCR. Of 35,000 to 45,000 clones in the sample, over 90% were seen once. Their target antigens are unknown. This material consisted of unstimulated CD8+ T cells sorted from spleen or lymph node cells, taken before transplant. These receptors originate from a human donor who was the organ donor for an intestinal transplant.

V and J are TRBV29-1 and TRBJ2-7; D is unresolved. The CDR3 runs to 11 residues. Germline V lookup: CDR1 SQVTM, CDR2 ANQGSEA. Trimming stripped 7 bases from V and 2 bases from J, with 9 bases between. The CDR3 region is CSAGRTYEQYF. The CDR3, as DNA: TGCAGCGCGGGCAGAACCTACGAGCAGTACTTC.

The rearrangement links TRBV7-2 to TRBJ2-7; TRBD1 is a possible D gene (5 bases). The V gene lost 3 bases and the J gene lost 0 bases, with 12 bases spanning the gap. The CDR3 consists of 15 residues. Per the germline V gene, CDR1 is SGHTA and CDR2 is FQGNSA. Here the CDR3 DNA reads TGTGCCAGCAGCTTTTTTAGGGGTCTCTCCTACGAGCAGTACTTC. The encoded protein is CASSFFRGLSYEQYF.

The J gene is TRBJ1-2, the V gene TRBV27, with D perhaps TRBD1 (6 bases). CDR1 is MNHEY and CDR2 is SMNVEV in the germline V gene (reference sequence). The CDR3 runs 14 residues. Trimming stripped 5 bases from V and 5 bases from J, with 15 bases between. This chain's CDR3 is CASSPRGPLYGYTF. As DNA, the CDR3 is TGTGCCAGCAGTCCCCGGGGGCCACTGTATGGCTACACCTTC.

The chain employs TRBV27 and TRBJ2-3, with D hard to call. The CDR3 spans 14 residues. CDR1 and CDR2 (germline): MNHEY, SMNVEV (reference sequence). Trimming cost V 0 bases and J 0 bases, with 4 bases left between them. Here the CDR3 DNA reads TGTGCCAGCAGTTTATCAAGCAGCACAGATACGCAGTATTTT. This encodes CASSLSSSTDTQYF.

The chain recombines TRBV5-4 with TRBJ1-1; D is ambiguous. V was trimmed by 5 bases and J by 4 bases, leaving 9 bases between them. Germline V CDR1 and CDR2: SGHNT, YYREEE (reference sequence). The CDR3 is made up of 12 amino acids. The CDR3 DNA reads TGTGCCAGCAGTTTTGAAATCACTGAAGCTTTCTTT. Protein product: CASSFEITEAFF. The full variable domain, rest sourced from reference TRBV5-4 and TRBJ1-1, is ETGVTQSPTHLIKTRGQQVTLRCSSQSGHNTVSWYQQALGQGPQFIFQYYREEENGRGNFPPRFSGLQFPNYSSELNVNALELDDSALYLCASSFEITEAFFGQGTRLTVV.